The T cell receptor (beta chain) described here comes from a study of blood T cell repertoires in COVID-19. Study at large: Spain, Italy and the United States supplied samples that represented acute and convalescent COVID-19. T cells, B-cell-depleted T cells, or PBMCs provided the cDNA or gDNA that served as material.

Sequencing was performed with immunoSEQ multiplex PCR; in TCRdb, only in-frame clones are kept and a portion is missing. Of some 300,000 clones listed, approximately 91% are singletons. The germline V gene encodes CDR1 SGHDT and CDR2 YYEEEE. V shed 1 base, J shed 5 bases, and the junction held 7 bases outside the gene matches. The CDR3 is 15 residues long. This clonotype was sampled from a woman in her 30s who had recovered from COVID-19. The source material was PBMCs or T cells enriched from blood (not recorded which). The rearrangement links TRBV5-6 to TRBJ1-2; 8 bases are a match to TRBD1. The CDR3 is CASSLWTGLSYGYTF. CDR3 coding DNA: TGTGCCAGCAGCTTGTGGACAGGGTTGTCGTATGGCTACACCTTC. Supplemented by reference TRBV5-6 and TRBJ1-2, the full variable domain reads DAGVTQSPTHLIKTRGQQVTLRCSPKSGHDTVSWYQQALGQGPQFIFQYYEEEERQRGNFPDRFSGHQFPNYSSELNVNALLLGDSALYLCASSLWTGLSYGYTFGSGTRLTVV.